A single sample is the source of the 15 T cell receptor beta chains below, sequenced in a study of T cell changes during pregnancy in multiple sclerosis. Assay used: immunoSEQ multiplex PCR; TCRdb lists only in-frame clones, some missing. The sample gives under 95,000 clones, roughly 93% of which show up once; approximately 0.71% is in the top ten. The sequencing here drew on peripheral blood, taken in the second trimester of pregnancy. The receptors shown here come from a female donor in good health, enrolled as a control in a pregnancy study.

The chain is built from TRBV19 and TRBJ1-3; TRBD1 aligns across 7 bases. Germline V gene lookup returns CDR1 LNHDA and CDR2 SQIVND (reference sequence). The CDR3 extends over 14 amino acids. The J segment lost 4 bases and the V segment lost 5 bases, leaving 5 bases of the junction unmatched. CDR3 sequence: CASSGRDRGNTIYF. The CDR3 nucleotides read TGTGCCAGTAGTGGCCGGGACAGAGGAAACACCATATATTTT.

This clone has a handful of counts. This chain joins TRBV19 and TRBJ2-7; possibly TRBD2 for D (5 bases). Deletions cut 6 bases from V and 2 bases from J, with 11 bases between. The CDR3 consists of 13 residues. From germline, CDR1 is LNHDA and CDR2 SQIVND (reference sequence). CDR3 in DNA: TGTGCCAGTAGCCGGGCGACTACCTACGAGCAGTACTTC. Encoded protein: CASSRATTYEQYF.

Details on this clone: The sample carries other DNA sequences with the same CDR3. The V gene is TRBV11-2, the J gene TRBJ2-7; D might be TRBD1 (6 bases). The CDR3 is made up of 12 amino acids. CDR1 SGHAT and CDR2 FQNNGV come from the germline V gene. Between the trimmed V and J ends, which lost 6 bases and 4 bases, there was a span of 10 bases. CDR3 region: CASSLQGYEQYF. In DNA form, the CDR3 reads TGTGCCAGCAGTTTACAGGGATACGAGCAGTACTTC.

V is TRBV6-5 and J is TRBJ2-7; tentatively, D is TRBD1 (8 bases). V gave up 7 bases and J gave up 6 bases, with 19 bases separating them. This CDR3 contains 14 residues. The germline V gene encodes CDR1 MNHEY and CDR2 SVGAGI. CDR3 sequence: CASKGGTGLTEQYF. The CDR3 DNA is TGTGCCAGCAAGGGGGGGACAGGTCTAACCGAGCAGTACTTC.

The J gene is TRBJ2-1, the V gene TRBV7-9; D not resolved. V gave up 5 bases and J gave up 11 bases, with 16 bases separating them. There are 13 residues in the CDR3. Germline V lookup: CDR1 SEHNR, CDR2 FQNEAQ (reference sequence). CDR3 protein: CASSIVTANQQFF. The CDR3 coding sequence is TGTGCCAGCAGCATTGTCACCGCTAATCAGCAGTTCTTC.

The rearrangement uses TRBV6-5 and TRBJ1-1; maybe TRBD1 (5 bases). Germline CDR1 reads MNHEY; CDR2 reads SVGAGI. This CDR3 comprises 14 residues. This CDR3 reads CATLRQTGNTEAFF. The CDR3, as DNA: TGTGCGACACTTCGACAGACCGGGAACACTGAAGCTTTCTTT.

The V call is TRBV2, the J call TRBJ2-3; D is unclear. V lost 4 bases, J lost 2 bases, and 13 bases lay in between. This CDR3 region has 15 residues. CDR1 SNHLY and CDR2 FYNNEI come from the germline V gene. As DNA, the CDR3 is TGTGCCAGCAGTGTCCGAACAGACGCCACAGATACGCAGTATTTT. This codes for CASSVRTDATDTQYF.

The chain joins TRBV9 to TRBJ2-2; unclear D gene. V was clipped by 3 bases and J by 8 bases, with 14 bases between them. CDR1 and CDR2 from the germline V gene are SGDLS and YYNGEE. This CDR3 region has 14 residues. The CDR3 bases are TGTGCCAGCAGCGCCTACTCGGCCAGGGGGGAGCTGTTTTTT. Translated: CASSAYSARGELFF.

The chain couples TRBV5-1 to TRBJ2-2; 7 positions agree with TRBD1. The CDR3 covers 14 residues. Germline CDR1 SGHRS, CDR2 YFSETQ. Losses at the gene ends were 4 bases for V and 1 base for J; bases not matched to a gene: 1. The CDR3 region is CASSRTGNTGELFF. The DNA for the CDR3 is TGCGCCAGCAGCAGGACAGGGAACACCGGGGAGCTGTTTTTT.

This clone was recorded only once. The rearrangement joins TRBV7-2 to TRBJ1-2, with 8 bases aligning to TRBD1. The germline CDR1 and CDR2 sequences are SGHTA and FQGNSA. The CDR3 totals 18 residues. V lost 5 bases, J lost 0 bases, and 14 bases stayed unmatched. The CDR3 spells CASSLHRRDRLANYGYTF. CDR3 DNA: TGTGCCAGCAGCCTACATCGCCGGGACAGGTTAGCTAACTATGGCTACACCTTC.

The gene calls are TRBV18 and TRBJ1-4; the match to TRBD1 covers 10 bases. Germline CDR1 reads KGHSH; CDR2 reads LQKENI. V trimming: 3 bases; J trimming: 8 bases; junction bases outside the gene matches: 6. This CDR3 has 15 residues. CDR3 DNA: TGTGCCAGCTCACCGGGACAGGGGATCAAGGAAAAACTGTTTTTT. This sequence encodes CASSPGQGIKEKLFF.

This clone was recorded once. The V gene is TRBV10-3, the J gene TRBJ2-1; 7 bases map to TRBD2. This CDR3 has 19 residues. J was trimmed by 0 bases and V by 5 bases; bases with no gene match: 16. Germline CDR1 reads ENHRY; CDR2 reads SYGVKD. CDR3 protein: CAISLVGLAVDSSYNEQFF. CDR3 sequence (DNA): TGTGCCATCAGTTTGGTGGGGCTAGCGGTTGATTCCTCCTACAATGAGCAGTTCTTC.

The V gene is TRBV4-2, the J gene TRBJ1-4; 7 bases fit TRBD1. With 1 base clipped from V and 8 bases from J, the junction kept 7 bases outside the gene matches. The CDR3 contains 15 residues. Germline-derived CDR1 and CDR2 are LGHNA and YNFKEQ. CDR3 amino acids: CASSQATGRSEKLFF. The DNA of the CDR3 is TGTGCCAGCAGCCAAGCGACAGGGAGGAGCGAAAAACTGTTTTTT.

The rearrangement uses TRBV19 and TRBJ1-1; D is possibly TRBD1 (5 bases). The CDR3 is 13 amino acids. The germline V gene encodes CDR1 LNHDA and CDR2 SQIVND (reference sequence). V lost 4 bases and J lost 3, with 9 bases in between. CDR3: CASSTGVYTEAFF. In nucleotides, the CDR3 is TGTGCCAGTAGTACGGGGGTGTACACTGAAGCTTTCTTT.

The chain carries TRBV5-4 and TRBJ2-2, with TRBD2 matching 8 bases. This CDR3 has 16 residues. In germline, CDR1 is SGHNT, CDR2 YYREEE (reference sequence). V lost 0 bases, J lost 4 bases, and 5 bases stayed unmatched. The CDR3 spells CASSLDQRGLTGELFF. In nucleotides, the CDR3 is TGTGCCAGCAGCTTGGACCAGCGGGGGCTCACCGGGGAGCTGTTTTTT.